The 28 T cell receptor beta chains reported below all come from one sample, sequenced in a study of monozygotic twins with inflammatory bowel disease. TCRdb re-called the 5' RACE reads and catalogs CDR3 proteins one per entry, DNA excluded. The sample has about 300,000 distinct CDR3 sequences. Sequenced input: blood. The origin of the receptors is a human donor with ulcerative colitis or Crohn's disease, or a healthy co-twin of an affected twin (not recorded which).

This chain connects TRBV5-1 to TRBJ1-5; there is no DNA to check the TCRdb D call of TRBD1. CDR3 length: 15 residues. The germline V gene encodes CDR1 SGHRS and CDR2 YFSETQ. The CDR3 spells CASSLWGGGNQPQHF.

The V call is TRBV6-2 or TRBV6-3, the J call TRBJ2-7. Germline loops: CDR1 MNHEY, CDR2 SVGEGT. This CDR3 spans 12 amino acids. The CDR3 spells CASSYGYYEQYF.

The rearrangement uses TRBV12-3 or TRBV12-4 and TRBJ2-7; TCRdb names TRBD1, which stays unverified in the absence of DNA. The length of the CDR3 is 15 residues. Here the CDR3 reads CASSLPTGNTYEQYF.

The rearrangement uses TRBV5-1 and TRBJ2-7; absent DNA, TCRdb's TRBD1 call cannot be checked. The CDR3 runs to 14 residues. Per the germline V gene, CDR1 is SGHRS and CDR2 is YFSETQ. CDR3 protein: CASRGARGGDEQYF.

The CDR3 loop is CASSVGLGDQPQHF. The J gene is TRBJ1-5, the V gene TRBV9. The CDR3 extends over 14 amino acids. Germline V gene lookup returns CDR1 SGDLS and CDR2 YYNGEE.

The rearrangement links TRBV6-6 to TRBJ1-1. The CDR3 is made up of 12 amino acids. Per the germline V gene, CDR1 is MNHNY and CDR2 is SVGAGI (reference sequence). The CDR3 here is CASRRFTAEAFF.

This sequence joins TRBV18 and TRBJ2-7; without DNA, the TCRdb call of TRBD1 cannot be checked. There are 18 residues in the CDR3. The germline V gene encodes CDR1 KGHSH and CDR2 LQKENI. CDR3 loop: CVSSPLSVSGQGANEQYF.

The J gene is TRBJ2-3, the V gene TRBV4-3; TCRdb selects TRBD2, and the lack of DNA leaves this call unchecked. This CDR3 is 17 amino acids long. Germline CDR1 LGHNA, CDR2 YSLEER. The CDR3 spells CASSQVPGLAGADTQYF.

The CDR3 sequence is CASSSGSRNTIYF. V usage is TRBV6-5 and J usage is TRBJ1-3. The CDR3 covers 13 residues. CDR1 is MNHEY and CDR2 is SVGAGI in the germline V gene.

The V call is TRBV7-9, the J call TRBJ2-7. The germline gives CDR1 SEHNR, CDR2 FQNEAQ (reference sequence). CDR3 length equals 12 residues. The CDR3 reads CASSLIPYEQYF.

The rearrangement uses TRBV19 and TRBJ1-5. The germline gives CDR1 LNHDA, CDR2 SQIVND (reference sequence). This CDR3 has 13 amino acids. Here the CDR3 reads CASSNGWDQPQHF.

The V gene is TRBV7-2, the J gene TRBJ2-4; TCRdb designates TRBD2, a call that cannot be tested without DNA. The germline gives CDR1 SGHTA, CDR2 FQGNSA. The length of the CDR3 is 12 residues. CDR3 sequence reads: CASSRGGNIQYF. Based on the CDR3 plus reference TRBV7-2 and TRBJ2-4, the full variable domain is GAGVSQSPSNKVTEKGKDVELRCDPISGHTALYWYRQSLGQGLEFLIYFQGNSAPDKSGLPSDRFSAERTGGSVSTLTIQRTQQEDSAVYLCASSRGGNIQYFGAGTRLSVL.

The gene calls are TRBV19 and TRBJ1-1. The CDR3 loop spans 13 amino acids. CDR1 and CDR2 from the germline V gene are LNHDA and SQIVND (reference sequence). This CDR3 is CASSMDWNTEAFF.

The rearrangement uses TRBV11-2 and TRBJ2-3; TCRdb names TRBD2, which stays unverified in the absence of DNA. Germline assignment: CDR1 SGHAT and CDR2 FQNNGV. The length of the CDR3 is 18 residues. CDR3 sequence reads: CASSLPPLAGGLTDTQYF.

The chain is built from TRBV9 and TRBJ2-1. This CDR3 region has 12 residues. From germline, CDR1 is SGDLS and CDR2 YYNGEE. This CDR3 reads CASSQEVGEQFF.

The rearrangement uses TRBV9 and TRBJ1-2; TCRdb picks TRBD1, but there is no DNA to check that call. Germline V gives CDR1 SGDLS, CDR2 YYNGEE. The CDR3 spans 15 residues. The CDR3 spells CASSTSTGTGYGYTF.

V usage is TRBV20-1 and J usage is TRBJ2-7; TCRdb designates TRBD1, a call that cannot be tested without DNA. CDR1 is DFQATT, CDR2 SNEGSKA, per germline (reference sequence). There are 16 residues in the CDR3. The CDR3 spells CSANDPRSGSSYEQYF.

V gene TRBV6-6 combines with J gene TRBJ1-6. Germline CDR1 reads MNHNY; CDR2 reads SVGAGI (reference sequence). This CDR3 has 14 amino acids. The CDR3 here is CASSYGDLNSPLHF.

CDR3 sequence: CASSLGASFTEAFF. The V and J genes are TRBV7-9 and TRBJ1-1. The germline V gene encodes CDR1 SEHNR and CDR2 FQNEAQ (reference sequence). CDR3 length equals 14 residues.

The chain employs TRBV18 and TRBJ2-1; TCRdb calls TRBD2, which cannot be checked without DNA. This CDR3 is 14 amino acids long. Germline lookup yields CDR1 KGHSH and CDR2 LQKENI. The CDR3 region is CASSPGLAGNEQFF.

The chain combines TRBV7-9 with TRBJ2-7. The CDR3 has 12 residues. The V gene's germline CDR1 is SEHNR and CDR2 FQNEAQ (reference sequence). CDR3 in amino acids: CASTLGGYEQYF.

This CDR3 is CASRGHASAGEQFF. The rearrangement joins TRBV28 to TRBJ2-1; the D call of TRBD1 rests on TCRdb alone, since no DNA is present to check it. The CDR3 has 14 amino acids. Germline V gene data show CDR1 as MDHEN and CDR2 as SYDVKM.

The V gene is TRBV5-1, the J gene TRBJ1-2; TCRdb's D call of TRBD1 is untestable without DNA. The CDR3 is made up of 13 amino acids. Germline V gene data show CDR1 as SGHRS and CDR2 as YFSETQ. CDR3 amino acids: CASSDRVNYGYTF.

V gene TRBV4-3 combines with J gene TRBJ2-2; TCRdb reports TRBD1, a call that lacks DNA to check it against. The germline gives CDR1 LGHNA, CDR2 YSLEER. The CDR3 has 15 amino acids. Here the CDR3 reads CASSLRRGQDGELFF.

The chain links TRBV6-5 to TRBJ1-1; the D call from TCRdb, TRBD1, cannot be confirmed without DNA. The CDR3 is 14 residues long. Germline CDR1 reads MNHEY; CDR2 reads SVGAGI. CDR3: CASSSGQGPTEAFF.

The CDR3: CASSYEQLNTGELFF. The chain recombines TRBV6-5 with TRBJ2-2. This CDR3 has 15 residues. Per germline, CDR1 MNHEY and CDR2 SVGAGI.

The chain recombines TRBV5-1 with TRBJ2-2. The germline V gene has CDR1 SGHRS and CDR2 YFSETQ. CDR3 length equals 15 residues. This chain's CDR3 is CASSTGRVNTGELFF.

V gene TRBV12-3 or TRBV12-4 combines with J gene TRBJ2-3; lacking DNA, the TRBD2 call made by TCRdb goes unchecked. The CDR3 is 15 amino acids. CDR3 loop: CASDPTSGVADTQYF.